The 6 T cell receptor beta chains in this list originate from one sample, sequenced in a study of T-cell reconstitution after alpha-beta-depleted transplantation in children. During its preparation, the TCRbeta library received unique molecular identifiers. TCRdb reprocessed the PCR reads via MiXCR and lists one record per CDR3 protein. The sample holds approximately 650,000 distinct CDR3 sequences, about an eighth seen once. The specimen was PBMCs, collected before TCRalphabeta/CD19-depleted stem cell transplant. The receptor source for this set is a girl aged 2-10 years with congenital amegakaryocytic thrombocytopenia, due to receive a stem cell transplant.

This clonotype was seen repeatedly, ten times or more. CDR3 in amino acids: CASSLGRADTQYF. The CDR3 DNA sequence: TGTGCCAGCAGTTTAGGGCGAGCAGATACGCAGTATTTT. The chain employs TRBV12-3 or TRBV12-4 and TRBJ2-3; D is unresolved. CDR3 size: 13 residues. Trimming cost V 1 base and J 4 bases, with 6 bases left between them.

This clonotype was detected a few times. This chain joins TRBV9 and TRBJ2-5, with TRBD1 identical over 7 bases. With 4 bases clipped from V and 2 bases from J, the junction kept 8 bases outside the gene matches. In germline, CDR1 is SGDLS, CDR2 YYNGEE. This CDR3 contains 15 residues. The CDR3 sequence is CASSPTQGEQETQYF. Written as DNA, the CDR3 is TGTGCCAGCAGCCCGACTCAGGGGGAGCAAGAGACCCAGTACTTC.

Ten or more counts support this clonotype. This chain joins TRBV24-1 and TRBJ2-1; 11 bases agree with TRBD2. CDR3 size: 15 residues. Germline trimming cut 1 base from V and 6 bases from J; bases unmatched to any gene: 1. Germline V gives CDR1 KGHDR, CDR2 SFDVKD. The CDR3 sequence is CATSDFGLAGNEQFF. The CDR3 DNA reads as TGTGCCACCAGTGATTTTGGACTAGCGGGCAATGAGCAGTTCTTC.

V usage is TRBV29-1 and J usage is TRBJ2-3, with D uncertain. The CDR3 is 15 residues long. The germline gives CDR1 SQVTM, CDR2 ANQGSEA. V gave up 6 bases and J gave up 4 bases, with 20 bases separating them. The CDR3 nucleotides read TGCAGCGTCCACACGGAGCTAGGCTGGTCAGATACGCAGTATTTT. It encodes CSVHTELGWSDTQYF.

The chain joins TRBV11-1 to TRBJ2-1; the match to TRBD2 covers 8 bases. Germline V gives CDR1 SGHAT, CDR2 FQDESV (reference sequence). V lost 3 bases and J lost 1; bases outside the gene matches: 5. CDR3 length: 16 residues. CDR3 sequence (DNA): TGTGCCAGCAGCTTCGGAGCGGGAGAATCCTACAATGAGCAGTTCTTC. As protein: CASSFGAGESYNEQFF.

This clonotype was counted at least ten times. The rearrangement uses TRBV7-9 and TRBJ2-7; TRBD2 matches 9 bases. V gave up 11 bases and J gave up 6 bases; unmatched junction bases: 5. CDR3 length equals 11 residues. In germline, CDR1 is SEHNR, CDR2 FQNEAQ (reference sequence). CDR3 in amino acids: CACGGGFEQYF. The CDR3 DNA reads TGTGCCTGCGGGGGGGGGTTCGAGCAGTACTTC.